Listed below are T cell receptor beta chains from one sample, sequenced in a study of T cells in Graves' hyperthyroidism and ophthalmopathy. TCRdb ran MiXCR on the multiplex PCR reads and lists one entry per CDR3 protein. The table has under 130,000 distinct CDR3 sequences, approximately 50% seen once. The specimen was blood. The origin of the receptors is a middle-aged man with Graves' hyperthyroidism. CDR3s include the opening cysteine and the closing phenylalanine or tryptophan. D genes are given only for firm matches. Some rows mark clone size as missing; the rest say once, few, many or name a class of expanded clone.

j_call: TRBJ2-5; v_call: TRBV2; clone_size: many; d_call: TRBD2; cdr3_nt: TGTGCCAGCGGGGCTAGCGGAGAGGAGACCCAGTACTTC; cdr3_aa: CASGASGEETQYF
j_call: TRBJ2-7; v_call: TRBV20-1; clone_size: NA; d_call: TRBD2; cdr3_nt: TGCAGTGCTAGCGCGGGGGCTAGCGGGTGGAACTCCTACGAGCAGTACTTC; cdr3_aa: CSASAGASGWNSYEQYF
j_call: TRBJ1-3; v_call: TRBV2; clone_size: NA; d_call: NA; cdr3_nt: TGTGCCAGCAGTGAAGTCCCAGGGCATTATGGCTACACCATATATTTT; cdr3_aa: CASSEVPGHYGYTIYF
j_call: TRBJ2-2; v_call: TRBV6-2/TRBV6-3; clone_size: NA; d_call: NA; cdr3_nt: TGTGCCAGCACCAGGACAGCCGCGAACACCGGGGAGCTGTTTTTT; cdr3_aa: CASTRTAANTGELFF
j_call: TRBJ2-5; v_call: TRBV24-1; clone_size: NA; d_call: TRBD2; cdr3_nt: TGTGCCACCAGTGATTCTAGCGGGGGGGGCCGGGAGACCCAGTACTTC; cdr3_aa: CATSDSSGGGRETQYF
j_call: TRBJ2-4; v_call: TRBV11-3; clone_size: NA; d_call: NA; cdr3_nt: TGTGCCAGCAGCCGGAGACAGAGGATAGCCAAAAACATTCAGTACTTC; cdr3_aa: CASSRRQRIAKNIQYF
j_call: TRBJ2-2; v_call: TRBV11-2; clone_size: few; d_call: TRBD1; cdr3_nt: TGTGCCAGCAGCTTAGTGGGGACAGGTGGCACCGGGGAGCTGTTTTTT; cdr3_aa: CASSLVGTGGTGELFF
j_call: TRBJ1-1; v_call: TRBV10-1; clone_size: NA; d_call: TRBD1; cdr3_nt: TGCGCCAGCAGTGAGTCGCAGGGGGCTTCCACTGAAGCTTTCTTT; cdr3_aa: CASSESQGASTEAFF
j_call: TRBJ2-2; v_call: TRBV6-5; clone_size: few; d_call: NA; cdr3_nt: TGTGCCAGCAGTACCCGGGATCCGATAAGCACCGGGGAGCTGTTTTTT; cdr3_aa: CASSTRDPISTGELFF
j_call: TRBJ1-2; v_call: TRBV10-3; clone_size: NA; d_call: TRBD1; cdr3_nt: TGTGCCATCAGTGAGTTTACAGGGGGCCATGGCTACACCTTC; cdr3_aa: CAISEFTGGHGYTF
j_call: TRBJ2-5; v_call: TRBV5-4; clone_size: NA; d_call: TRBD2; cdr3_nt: TGTGCCAGCAGCCCGGCGGCGGGAGGGTTCCAAGAGACCCAGTACTTC; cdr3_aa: CASSPAAGGFQETQYF
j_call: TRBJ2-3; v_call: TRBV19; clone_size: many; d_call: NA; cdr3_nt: TGTGCCAGTAGTATGTGGGCAGATACGCAGTATTTT; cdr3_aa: CASSMWADTQYF
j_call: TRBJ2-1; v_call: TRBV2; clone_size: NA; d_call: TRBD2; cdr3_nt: TGTGCCAGCAGTGATGAGCGGGGGGAGGGCCACAATGAGCAGTTCTTC; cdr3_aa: CASSDERGEGHNEQFF
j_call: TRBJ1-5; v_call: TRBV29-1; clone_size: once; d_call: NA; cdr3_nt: TGCAGCGTTGAAGTAGCGGTGTCCAATCAGCCCCAGCATTTT; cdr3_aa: CSVEVAVSNQPQHF
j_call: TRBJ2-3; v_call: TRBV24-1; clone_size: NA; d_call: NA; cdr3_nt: TGTGCCAGCAGTTTTGGTGTGTCGGGAGACACAGATACGCAGTATTTT; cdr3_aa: CASSFGVSGDTDTQYF
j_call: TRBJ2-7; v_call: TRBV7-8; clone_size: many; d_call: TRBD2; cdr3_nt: TGTGCCAGCAGCCCGTTTCGGGAGGGCCTATCCCCCGAGCAGTACTTC; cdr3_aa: CASSPFREGLSPEQYF
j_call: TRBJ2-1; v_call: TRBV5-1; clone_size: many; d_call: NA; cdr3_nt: TGCGCCAGCAGCTTGGCTACTACGTCCAATGAGCAGTTCTTC; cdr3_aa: CASSLATTSNEQFF